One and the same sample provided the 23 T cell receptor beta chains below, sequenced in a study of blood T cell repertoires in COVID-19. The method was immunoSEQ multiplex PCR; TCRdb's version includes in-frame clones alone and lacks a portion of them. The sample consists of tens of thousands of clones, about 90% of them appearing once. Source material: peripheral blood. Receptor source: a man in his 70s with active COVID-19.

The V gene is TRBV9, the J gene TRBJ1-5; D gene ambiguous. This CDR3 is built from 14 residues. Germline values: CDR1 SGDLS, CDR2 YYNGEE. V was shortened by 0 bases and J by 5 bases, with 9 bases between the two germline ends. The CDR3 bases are TGTGCCAGCAGCGTAGGAGGAGCTTATCAGCCCCAGCATTTT. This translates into CASSVGGAYQPQHF. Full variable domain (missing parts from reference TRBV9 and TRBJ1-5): DSGVTQTPKHLITATGQRVTLRCSPRSGDLSVYWYQQSLDQGLQFLIQYYNGEERAKGNILERFSAQQFPDLHSELNLSSLELGDSALYFCASSVGGAYQPQHFGDGTRLSIL.

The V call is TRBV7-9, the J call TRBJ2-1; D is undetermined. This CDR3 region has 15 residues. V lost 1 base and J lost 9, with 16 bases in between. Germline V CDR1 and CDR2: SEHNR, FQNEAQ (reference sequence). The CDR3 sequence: CASSLVSQATGEQFF. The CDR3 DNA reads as TGTGCCAGCAGCTTAGTGTCCCAGGCCACCGGTGAGCAGTTCTTC. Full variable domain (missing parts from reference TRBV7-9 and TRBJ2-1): DTGVSQNPRHKITKRGQNVTFRCDPISEHNRLYWYRQTLGQGPEFLTYFQNEAQLEKSRLLSDRFSAERPKGSFSTLEIQRTEQGDSAMYLCASSLVSQATGEQFFGPGTRLTVL.

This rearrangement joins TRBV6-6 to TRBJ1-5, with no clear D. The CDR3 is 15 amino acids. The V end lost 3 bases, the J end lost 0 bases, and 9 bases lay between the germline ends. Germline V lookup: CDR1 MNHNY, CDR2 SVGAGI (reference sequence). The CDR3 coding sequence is TGTGCCAGCAGTTATATGGAGATTAGCAATCAGCCCCAGCATTTT. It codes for CASSYMEISNQPQHF.

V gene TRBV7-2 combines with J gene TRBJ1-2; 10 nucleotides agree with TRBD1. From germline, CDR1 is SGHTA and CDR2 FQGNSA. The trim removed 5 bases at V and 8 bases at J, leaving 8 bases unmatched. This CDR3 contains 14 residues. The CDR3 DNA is TGTGCCAGCAGCCCCGGACAGGGGGGAGGGGGCTACACCTTC. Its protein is CASSPGQGGGGYTF.

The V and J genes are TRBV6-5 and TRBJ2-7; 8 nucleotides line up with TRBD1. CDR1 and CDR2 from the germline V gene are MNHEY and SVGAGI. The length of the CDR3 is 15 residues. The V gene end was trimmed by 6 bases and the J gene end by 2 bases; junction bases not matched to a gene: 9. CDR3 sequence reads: CASRRTGNSPYEQYF. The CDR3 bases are TGTGCCAGCAGGAGGACAGGGAATAGCCCCTACGAGCAGTACTTC.

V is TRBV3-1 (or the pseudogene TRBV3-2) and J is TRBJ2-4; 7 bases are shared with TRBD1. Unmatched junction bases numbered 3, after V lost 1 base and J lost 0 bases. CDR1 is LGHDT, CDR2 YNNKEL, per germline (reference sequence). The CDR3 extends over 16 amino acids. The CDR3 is CASSQGGQIAKNIQYF. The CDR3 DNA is TGTGCCAGCAGCCAAGGGGGACAGATAGCCAAAAACATTCAGTACTTC.

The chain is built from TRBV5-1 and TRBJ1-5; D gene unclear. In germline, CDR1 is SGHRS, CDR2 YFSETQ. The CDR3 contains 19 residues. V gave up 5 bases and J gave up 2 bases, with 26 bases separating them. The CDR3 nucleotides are TGCGCCAGCAGTTATACCCGCCGGGAGGCAGTCAGACGCAATCAGCCCCAGCATTTT. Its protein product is CASSYTRREAVRRNQPQHF.

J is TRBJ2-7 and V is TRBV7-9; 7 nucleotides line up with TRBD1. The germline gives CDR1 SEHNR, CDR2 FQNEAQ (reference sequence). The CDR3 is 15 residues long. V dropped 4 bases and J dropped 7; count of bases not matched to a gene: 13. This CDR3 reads CASSSTSEGAREQYF. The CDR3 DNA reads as TGTGCCAGCAGCTCAACCAGTGAGGGGGCGAGGGAGCAGTACTTC.

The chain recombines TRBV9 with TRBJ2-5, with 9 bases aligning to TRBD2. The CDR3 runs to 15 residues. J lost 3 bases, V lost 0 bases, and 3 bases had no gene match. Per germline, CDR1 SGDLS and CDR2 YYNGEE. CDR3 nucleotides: TGTGCCAGCAGCGTAGCTGCTAGCGGGGAAGAGACCCAGTACTTC. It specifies CASSVAASGEETQYF. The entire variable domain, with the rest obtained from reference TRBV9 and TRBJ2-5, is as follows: DSGVTQTPKHLITATGQRVTLRCSPRSGDLSVYWYQQSLDQGLQFLIQYYNGEERAKGNILERFSAQQFPDLHSELNLSSLELGDSALYFCASSVAASGEETQYFGPGTRLLVL.

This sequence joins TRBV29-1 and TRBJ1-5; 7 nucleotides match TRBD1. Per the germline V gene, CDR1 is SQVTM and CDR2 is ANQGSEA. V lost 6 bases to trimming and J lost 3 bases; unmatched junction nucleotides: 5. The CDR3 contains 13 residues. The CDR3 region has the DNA TGCAGCGTAGTTACAGGGGTCAATCAGCCCCAGCATTTT. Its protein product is CSVVTGVNQPQHF.

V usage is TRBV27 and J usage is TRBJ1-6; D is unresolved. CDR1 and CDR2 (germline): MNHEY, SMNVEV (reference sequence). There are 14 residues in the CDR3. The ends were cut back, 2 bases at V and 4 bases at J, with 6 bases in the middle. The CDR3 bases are TGTGCCAGCAGTTTAAAGCCTTATAATTCACCCCTCCACTTT. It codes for CASSLKPYNSPLHF.

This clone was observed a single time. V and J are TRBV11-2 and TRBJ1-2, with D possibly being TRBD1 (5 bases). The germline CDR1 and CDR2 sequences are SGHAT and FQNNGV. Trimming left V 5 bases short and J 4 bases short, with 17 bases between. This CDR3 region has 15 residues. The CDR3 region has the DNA TGTGCCAGCAGCCCTCGGGGGTCCCGACCCTATGGCTACACCTTC. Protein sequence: CASSPRGSRPYGYTF.

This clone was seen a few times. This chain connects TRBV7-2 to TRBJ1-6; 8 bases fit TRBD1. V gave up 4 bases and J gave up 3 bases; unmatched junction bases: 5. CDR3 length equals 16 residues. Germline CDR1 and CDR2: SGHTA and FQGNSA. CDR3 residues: CASSSGQGGYNSPLHF. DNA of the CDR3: TGTGCCAGCAGCTCCGGACAGGGTGGCTATAATTCACCCCTCCACTTT.

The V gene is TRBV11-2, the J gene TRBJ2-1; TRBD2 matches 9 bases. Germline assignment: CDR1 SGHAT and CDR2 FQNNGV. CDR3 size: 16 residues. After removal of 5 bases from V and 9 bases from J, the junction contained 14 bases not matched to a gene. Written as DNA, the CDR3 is TGTGCCAGCAGCGTCCTTACGGAGCGGGGGGCGGGTGAGCAGTTCTTC. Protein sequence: CASSVLTERGAGEQFF.

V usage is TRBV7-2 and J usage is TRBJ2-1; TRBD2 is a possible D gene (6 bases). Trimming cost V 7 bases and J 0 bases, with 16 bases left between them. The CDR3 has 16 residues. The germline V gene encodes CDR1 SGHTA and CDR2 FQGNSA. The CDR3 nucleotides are TGTGCCAGCACCTCAGGGCGGGGCAGCTCCTACAATGAGCAGTTCTTC. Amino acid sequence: CASTSGRGSSYNEQFF.

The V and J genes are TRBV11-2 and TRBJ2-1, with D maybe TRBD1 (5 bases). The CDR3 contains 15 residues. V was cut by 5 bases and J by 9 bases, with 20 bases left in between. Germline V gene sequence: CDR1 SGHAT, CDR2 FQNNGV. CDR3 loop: CASSLRQGQGIEQFF. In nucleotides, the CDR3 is TGTGCCAGCAGCCTTCGCCAAGGGCAGGGCATTGAGCAGTTCTTC.

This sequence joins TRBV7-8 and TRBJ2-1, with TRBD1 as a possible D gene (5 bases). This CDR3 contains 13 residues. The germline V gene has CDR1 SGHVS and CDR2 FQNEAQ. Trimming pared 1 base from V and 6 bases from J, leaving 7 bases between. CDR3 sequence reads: CASSLVRGNEQFF. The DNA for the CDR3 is TGTGCCAGCAGCTTAGTAAGGGGCAATGAGCAGTTCTTC. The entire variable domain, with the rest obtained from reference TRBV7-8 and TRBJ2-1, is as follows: GAGVSQSPRYKVAKRGQDVALRCDPISGHVSLFWYQQALGQGPEFLTYFQNEAQLDKSGLPSDRFFAERPEGSVSTLKIQRTQQEDSAVYLCASSLVRGNEQFFGPGTRLTVL.

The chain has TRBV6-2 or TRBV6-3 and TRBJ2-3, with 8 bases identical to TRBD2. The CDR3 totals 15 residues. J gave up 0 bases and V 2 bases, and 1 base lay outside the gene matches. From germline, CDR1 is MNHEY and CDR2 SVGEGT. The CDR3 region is CASSYRLASTDTQYF. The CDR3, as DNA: TGTGCCAGCAGTTACCGACTAGCGAGCACAGATACGCAGTATTTT.

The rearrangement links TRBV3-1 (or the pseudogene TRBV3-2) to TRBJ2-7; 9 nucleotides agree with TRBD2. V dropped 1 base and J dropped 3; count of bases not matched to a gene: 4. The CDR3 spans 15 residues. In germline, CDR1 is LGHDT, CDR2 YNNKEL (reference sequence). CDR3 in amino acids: CASSQAPSGVYEQYF. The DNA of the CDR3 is TGTGCCAGCAGCCAAGCTCCTAGCGGGGTCTACGAGCAGTACTTC.

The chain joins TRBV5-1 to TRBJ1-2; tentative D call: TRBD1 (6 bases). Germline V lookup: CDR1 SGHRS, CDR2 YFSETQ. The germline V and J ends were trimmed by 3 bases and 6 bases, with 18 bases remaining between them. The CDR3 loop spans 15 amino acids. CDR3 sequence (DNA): TGCGCCAGCAGCTCAACCTGGCAGGGGTCTGATGGCTACACCTTC. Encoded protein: CASSSTWQGSDGYTF.

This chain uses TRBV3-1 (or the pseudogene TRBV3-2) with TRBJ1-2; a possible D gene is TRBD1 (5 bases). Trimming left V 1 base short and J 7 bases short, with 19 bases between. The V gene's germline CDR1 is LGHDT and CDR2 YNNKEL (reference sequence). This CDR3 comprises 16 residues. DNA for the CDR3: TGTGCCAGCAGCCAAGGGGGGACTCAAGCAGCGGGTGGCTACACCTTC. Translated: CASSQGGTQAAGGYTF.

The CDR3 nucleotides read TGTGCCAGTAGTATCCTAGGGGGCCACCGAGCTAACTATGGCTACACCTTC. Its protein is CASSILGGHRANYGYTF. V and J are TRBV19 and TRBJ1-2, with 7 bases fitting TRBD1. This CDR3 has 17 amino acids. CDR1 and CDR2 (germline): LNHDA, SQIVND (reference sequence). V shed 3 bases, J shed 0 bases, and the junction held 10 bases outside the gene matches.

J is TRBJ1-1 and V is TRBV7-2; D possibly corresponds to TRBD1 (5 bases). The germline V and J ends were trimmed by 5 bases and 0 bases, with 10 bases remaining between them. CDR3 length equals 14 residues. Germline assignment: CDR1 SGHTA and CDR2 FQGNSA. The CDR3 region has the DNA TGTGCCAGCAGCCCCAGGGTCATGAACACTGAAGCTTTCTTT. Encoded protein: CASSPRVMNTEAFF.